The present entry profiles one T cell receptor beta chain with its context. Germline V CDR1 and CDR2: SGHAT, FQNNGV. The CDR3 is 14 residues long. Trimming took 4 bases from V and 7 from J, leaving 16 bases between them. The data were obtained in a study of control samples from healthy donors and cancer patients. Using immunoSEQ multiplex PCR, the repertoire was profiled, and TCRdb retains in-frame clones only, with some absent. The table lists 95,000 to 150,000 clones, about 83% of them singletons. The sample consisted of blood. The chain links TRBV11-2 to TRBJ1-2, with D possibly TRBD1 on 6 matching bases. This clonotype was sampled from a man in his thirties or forties in good health. Here the CDR3 reads CASSSGTRVGGYTF. The CDR3 coding sequence is TGTGCCAGCAGCTCCGGGACAAGGGTTGGTGGCTACACCTTC.